These 29 T cell receptor beta chains originate from one sample sequenced in a study of Graves' ophthalmopathy and Graves' hyperthyroidism. TCR beta CDR3 regions were amplified from RNA transcripts. The workflow started with a first-round RT-PCR run with HTBI primers and then moved on to a second-round multiplex PCR. TCRdb analysed the multiplex PCR reads with MiXCR anew, one entry per CDR3 protein. The data hold about 700,000 distinct CDR3 sequences, with 40% observed a single time. Sequencing was done on a sample of peripheral blood. The receptor set was obtained from an adult man with Graves' ophthalmopathy.

J is TRBJ1-1 and V is TRBV9, with D possibly being TRBD1 (5 bases). The V end was cut by 4 bases, the J end by 1 base, with 11 bases between. The CDR3 spans 14 residues. Per the germline V gene, CDR1 is SGDLS and CDR2 is YYNGEE. The CDR3 sequence: CASSPEGWNTEAFF. The CDR3 DNA is TGTGCCAGCAGCCCTGAGGGGTGGAACACTGAAGCTTTCTTT.

This chain links TRBV10-3 with TRBJ2-7; D may be TRBD1 (6 bases). V lost 2 bases and J 4 bases, leaving 21 bases between the germline ends. This CDR3 has 17 amino acids. Germline CDR1 ENHRY, CDR2 SYGVKD. CDR3 protein: CAISEAGQGPSRYEQYF. CDR3 bases: TGTGCCATCAGTGAGGCAGGTCAGGGGCCCTCTCGATACGAGCAGTACTTC.

The chain carries TRBV24-1 and TRBJ2-2; the D is unclear. The CDR3 length is 14 residues. Germline CDR1 reads KGHDR; CDR2 reads SFDVKD. V lost 9 bases, J lost 7 bases, and 17 bases lay in between. CDR3 DNA sequence: TGTGCCACCCGGGCGAAGGGCCCCGACGGGGAGCTGTTTTTT. Its translation is CATRAKGPDGELFF.

The V and J genes are TRBV19 and TRBJ1-6; 8 bases line up with TRBD1. The J segment lost 6 bases and the V segment lost 6 bases, leaving 7 bases of the junction unmatched. There are 15 residues in the CDR3. Germline V CDR1 and CDR2: LNHDA, SQIVND (reference sequence). CDR3 DNA sequence: TGTGCCAGTAGCAATCAGGGGGCTAGTAATTCACCCCTCCACTTT. Its protein is CASSNQGASNSPLHF. The whole variable domain, filled in from reference TRBV19 and TRBJ1-6, reads DGGITQSPKYLFRKEGQNVTLSCEQNLNHDAMYWYRQDPGQGLRLIYYSQIVNDFQKGDIAEGYSVSREKKESFPLTVTSAQKNPTAFYLCASSNQGASNSPLHFGNGTRLTVT.

In its sample, this clonotype was seen a few times. The chain recombines TRBV29-1 with TRBJ2-7; 13 nucleotides line up with TRBD2. With V trimmed by 5 bases and J by 2 bases, 15 bases remained unmatched. The CDR3 extends over 18 amino acids. Germline V CDR1 and CDR2: SQVTM, ANQGSEA. CDR3 sequence reads: CSVRSLTSGGTRTYEQYF. DNA for the CDR3: TGCAGCGTTCGGTCGTTGACTAGCGGGGGGACTCGGACCTACGAGCAGTACTTC.

This clonotype has ten or more counts. This CDR3 reads CASSTGERAFF. DNA for the CDR3: TGTGCCAGTAGCACAGGGGAACGAGCTTTCTTT. The chain links TRBV19 to TRBJ1-1; TRBD1 aligns across 7 bases. The V and J ends lost 6 bases and 10 bases, in that order; junction bases with no gene match: 5. Germline CDR1 and CDR2: LNHDA and SQIVND (reference sequence). CDR3 length: 11 residues.

The chain links TRBV19 to TRBJ1-1; no reliable D call. There are 15 residues in the CDR3. V was shortened by 2 bases and J by 1 base, with 11 bases between the two germline ends. In germline, CDR1 is LNHDA, CDR2 SQIVND (reference sequence). The CDR3 loop reads CASSILATGNTEAFF. The DNA of the CDR3 is TGTGCCAGTAGTATACTGGCGACGGGGAACACTGAAGCTTTCTTT.

This clonotype turned up a few times. The CDR3 region has the DNA TGTGCCAGCAGCGACAATATCAGGGTGATTGGGACCCAGTACTTC. Protein: CASSDNIRVIGTQYF. This chain uses TRBV2 with TRBJ2-5; TRBD1 might be the D (5 bases). Trimming removed 6 bases at V and 7 bases at J, with 21 bases between. Germline V lookup: CDR1 SNHLY, CDR2 FYNNEI. The CDR3 is made up of 15 amino acids.

A remark on this clonotype: A much larger clone sits a single nucleotide away, making a read error possible. Here the CDR3 DNA reads TGTGCCAGCAGGTCGGGACTGTCTAATGAAAAACTGTTTTTT. It translates to CASRSGLSNEKLFF. The chain uses TRBV7-2 and TRBJ1-4, with D possibly matching TRBD1 (5 bases). The ends were cut back, 6 bases at V and 3 bases at J, with 11 bases in the middle. The CDR3 runs 14 residues. CDR1 is SGHTA, CDR2 FQGNSA, per germline. Complete variable domain (other parts from reference TRBV7-2 and TRBJ1-4): GAGVSQSPSNKVTEKGKDVELRCDPISGHTALYWYRQSLGQGLEFLIYFQGNSAPDKSGLPSDRFSAERTGGSVSTLTIQRTQQEDSAVYLCASRSGLSNEKLFFGSGTQLSVL.

The CDR3 region is CASSSSLGPHTGELFF. The CDR3 DNA reads as TGTGCCAGCAGTTCTTCTTTAGGGCCTCACACCGGGGAGCTGTTTTTT. This chain joins TRBV2 and TRBJ2-2, with unresolved D. V gave up 5 bases and J gave up 3 bases, with 16 bases separating them. This CDR3 contains 16 residues. Germline V gives CDR1 SNHLY, CDR2 FYNNEI.

This clonotype was seen many times. This chain uses TRBV10-2 with TRBJ1-5; a possible D gene is TRBD1 (5 bases). Germline V gene lookup returns CDR1 WSHSY and CDR2 SAAADI. The CDR3 has 14 amino acids. Trimming stripped 0 bases from V and 7 bases from J, with 10 bases between. CDR3 DNA: TGCGCCAGCAGTGAGTCGGGGGGGAGGCAGCCCCAGCATTTT. It is translated as CASSESGGRQPQHF.

V gene TRBV12-3 or TRBV12-4 combines with J gene TRBJ1-1; D unresolved. CDR3 length: 15 residues. The V gene lost 0 bases and the J gene lost 5 bases, with 13 bases spanning the gap. CDR3 residues: CASSLATSGRTEAFF. In DNA form, the CDR3 reads TGTGCCAGCAGTTTAGCGACTAGCGGGAGGACTGAAGCTTTCTTT.

This clonotype was counted once. The rearrangement joins TRBV5-6 to TRBJ1-1, with D possibly matching TRBD1 (6 bases). The germline V gene encodes CDR1 SGHDT and CDR2 YYEEEE. The length of the CDR3 is 18 residues. The V gene lost 0 bases and the J gene lost 3 bases, with 21 bases spanning the gap. The CDR3 bases are TGTGCCAGCAGCTTGGTTGGGGGGCCGTCTTTAGAGGACACTGAAGCTTTCTTT. Its translation is CASSLVGGPSLEDTEAFF.

This clonotype was found a few times. This rearrangement joins TRBV14 to TRBJ2-7, with D maybe TRBD2 (6 bases). The germline CDR1 and CDR2 sequences are SGHDN and FVKESK. CDR3 length: 15 amino acids. Trimming pared 2 bases from V and 0 bases from J, leaving 11 bases between. CDR3 amino acids: CASSQRIAVSYEQYF. The CDR3 coding sequence is TGTGCCAGCAGCCAACGGATAGCGGTCTCCTACGAGCAGTACTTC.

This clonotype has at least ten counts. CDR3 region: CASSLGARDYEQYF. The CDR3 bases are TGTGCCAGCAGCTTAGGGGCCAGGGACTACGAGCAGTACTTC. The chain carries TRBV7-2 and TRBJ2-7; D may be TRBD1 (5 bases). CDR1 is SGHTA and CDR2 is FQGNSA in the germline V gene. Trimming pared 1 base from V and 3 bases from J, leaving 10 bases between. The CDR3 is 14 residues long.

This clonotype was counted a few times. An end of the junction does not agree with germline; a read error may underlie this. V usage is TRBV24-1 and J usage is TRBJ1-5; D is possibly TRBD1 (6 bases). CDR3 length: 15 residues. Germline CDR1 reads KGHDR; CDR2 reads SFDVKD. In nucleotides, the CDR3 is TGTGCCAGCAGTACGCGGACAGAGAGCAATCAGCCCCAGCATTTT. This gives the protein CASSTRTESNQPQHF.

This clonotype was seen ten or more times. The V gene is TRBV10-3, the J gene TRBJ1-2, with D uncertain. Trimming stripped 3 bases from V and 7 bases from J, with 12 bases between. The germline V gene encodes CDR1 ENHRY and CDR2 SYGVKD. This CDR3 spans 13 amino acids. The CDR3 nucleotides read TGTGCCATCAGTGATGAAAGAGGAAGTGGCTACACCTTC. Amino acids: CAISDERGSGYTF.

Ten or more counts support this clonotype. The chain has TRBV7-9 and TRBJ1-2; TRBD1 matches at 8 bases. Germline V lookup: CDR1 SEHNR, CDR2 FQNEAQ (reference sequence). With 5 bases clipped from V and 7 bases from J, the junction kept 6 bases outside the gene matches. The CDR3 runs to 13 residues. CDR3 loop: CASSPGQGRGYTF. The CDR3 region has the DNA TGTGCCAGCAGCCCAGGACAGGGTCGTGGCTACACCTTC. Based on the CDR3 plus reference TRBV7-9 and TRBJ1-2, the full variable domain is DTGVSQNPRHKITKRGQNVTFRCDPISEHNRLYWYRQTLGQGPEFLTYFQNEAQLEKSRLLSDRFSAERPKGSFSTLEIQRTEQGDSAMYLCASSPGQGRGYTFGSGTRLTVV.

The gene calls are TRBV7-2 and TRBJ2-7; tentatively, D is TRBD1 (5 bases). Germline loops: CDR1 SGHTA, CDR2 FQGNSA. Trimming shortened V by 3 bases and J by 8 bases, and 20 bases separated the two germline ends. This CDR3 has 15 amino acids. This chain's CDR3 is CASSFLQDIVRQQYF. The CDR3 bases are TGTGCCAGCAGCTTCCTACAGGACATCGTAAGGCAGCAGTACTTC.

This sequence joins TRBV25-1 and TRBJ2-6; 8 bases are shared with TRBD2. The CDR3 runs to 19 residues. V gave up 6 bases and J gave up 0 bases; unmatched junction bases: 13. Germline V gene lookup returns CDR1 MGHDK and CDR2 SYGVNS. The CDR3 nucleotides read TGTGCCAGCAGCCGCCGAGCGGGAGAAAAGCCCTCTGGGGCCAACGTCCTGACTTTC. Its protein is CASSRRAGEKPSGANVLTF. The full variable domain, its missing parts supplied by reference TRBV25-1 and TRBJ2-6, is EADIYQTPRYLVIGTGKKITLECSQTMGHDKMYWYQQDPGMELHLIHYSYGVNSTEKGDLSSESTVSRIRTEHFPLTLESARPSHTSQYLCASSRRAGEKPSGANVLTFGAGSRLTVL.

The genes are TRBV4-2 and TRBJ2-5; 9 positions match TRBD2. The CDR3 extends over 17 amino acids. Germline V gives CDR1 LGHNA, CDR2 YNFKEQ. Germline trimming cut 0 bases from V and 7 bases from J; bases unmatched to any gene: 12. CDR3 nucleotide sequence: TGTGCCAGCAGCCAAGATAACGGGGGGACTAGCAGGGGGACCCAGTACTTC. This translates into CASSQDNGGTSRGTQYF.

This clonotype was observed a few times. The CDR3 DNA reads TGTGCCAGCAGCTTCAGTTGGGAGGGCGGCTACGAGCAGTACTTC. Its translation is CASSFSWEGGYEQYF. The chain recombines TRBV2 with TRBJ2-7; 7 nucleotides match TRBD2. This CDR3 region has 15 residues. V lost 6 bases, J lost 3 bases, and 11 bases stayed unmatched. In germline, CDR1 is SNHLY, CDR2 FYNNEI.

In the case of this clonotype: Because it lacks the conserved phenylalanine or tryptophan at the end, this CDR3 is likely a read error. CDR3 coding DNA: TGCAGCGCAACGGGACAGGGGGCGATCTCCTACGAGCAGTACCTC. This gives the protein CSATGQGAISYEQYL. The V gene is TRBV29-1, the J gene TRBJ2-7; 12 bases map to TRBD1. Germline values: CDR1 SQVTM, CDR2 ANQGSEA. Trimming removed 7 bases from V and 0 bases from J; junction bases left unmatched: 7. The CDR3 totals 15 residues.

This clonotype was picked up many times. J is TRBJ2-7 and V is TRBV15; maybe TRBD1 (6 bases). The V end lost 2 bases, the J end lost 10 bases, and 18 bases lay between the germline ends. Germline V gene sequence: CDR1 LNHNV, CDR2 YYDKDF (reference sequence). This CDR3 region has 14 residues. The CDR3 spells CATSRPEQGPRQYF. The CDR3 DNA sequence: TGTGCCACCAGCAGACCCGAACAGGGACCTAGACAGTACTTC. Looking up the rest from reference TRBV15 and TRBJ2-7 gives the full variable domain: DAMVIQNPRYQVTQFGKPVTLSCSQTLNHNVMYWYQQKSSQAPKLLFHYYDKDFNNEADTPDNFQSRRPNTSFCFLDIRSPGLGDTAMYLCATSRPEQGPRQYFGPGTRLTVT.

V gene TRBV2 combines with J gene TRBJ1-6; weak D call: TRBD1 (6 bases). The CDR3 consists of 16 residues. Germline-derived CDR1 and CDR2 are SNHLY and FYNNEI. V dropped 6 bases and J dropped 8 bases, with 20 bases sitting between them. For the CDR3, the DNA is TGTGCCAGCAGGGTAATGGGGGCGTACCAAGATTCACCCCTCCACTTT. This encodes CASRVMGAYQDSPLHF.

Many counts were recorded for this clonotype. The rearrangement links TRBV2 to TRBJ1-2, with TRBD1 matching over 7 bases. CDR3 length: 15 amino acids. Trimming cost V 8 bases and J 0 bases; bases outside gene matches: 9. The V gene's germline CDR1 is SNHLY and CDR2 FYNNEI. The CDR3 here is CASGQGTAANYGYTF. CDR3 nucleotide sequence: TGTGCCAGCGGTCAAGGGACAGCAGCTAACTATGGCTACACCTTC.

The chain employs TRBV6-2 or TRBV6-3 and TRBJ2-6, with D perhaps matching TRBD1 or TRBD2 (5 bases each). CDR1 is MNHEY, CDR2 SVGEGT, per germline. The V end was cut by 6 bases, the J end by 2 bases, with 11 bases between. This CDR3 has 15 residues. CDR3 sequence: CASRTTGPGANVLTF. CDR3 sequence (DNA): TGTGCCAGCAGAACGACGGGGCCTGGGGCCAACGTCCTGACTTTC.

The chain couples TRBV2 to TRBJ1-4; 10 positions agree with TRBD1. The CDR3 consists of 15 residues. In germline, CDR1 is SNHLY, CDR2 FYNNEI. With 6 bases clipped from V and 3 bases from J, the junction kept 4 bases outside the gene matches. CDR3 region: CASRDGQGANEKLFF. CDR3 nucleotide sequence: TGTGCCAGCAGAGACGGACAGGGGGCTAATGAAAAACTGTTTTTT.

DNA for the CDR3: TGTGCCAGCAGCCAACGTACAGGGATTTACGAGCAGTACTTC. Translation gives CASSQRTGIYEQYF. The chain recombines TRBV3-1 with TRBJ2-7, with D perhaps matching TRBD1 (6 bases). The germline gives CDR1 LGHDT, CDR2 YNNKEL (reference sequence). The CDR3 has 14 amino acids. V was shortened by 2 bases and J by 4 bases, with 12 bases between the two germline ends.